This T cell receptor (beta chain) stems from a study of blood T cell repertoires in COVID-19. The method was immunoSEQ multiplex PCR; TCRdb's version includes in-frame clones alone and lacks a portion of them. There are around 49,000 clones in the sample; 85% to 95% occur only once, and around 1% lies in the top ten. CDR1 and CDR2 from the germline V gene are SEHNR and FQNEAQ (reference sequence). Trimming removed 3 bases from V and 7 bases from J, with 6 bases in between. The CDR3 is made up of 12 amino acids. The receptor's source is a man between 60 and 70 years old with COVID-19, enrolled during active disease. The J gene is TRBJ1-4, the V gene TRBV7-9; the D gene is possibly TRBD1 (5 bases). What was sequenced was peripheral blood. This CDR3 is CASSLGGEKLFF. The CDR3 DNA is TGTGCCAGCAGCTTGGGGGGTGAAAAACTGTTTTTT.